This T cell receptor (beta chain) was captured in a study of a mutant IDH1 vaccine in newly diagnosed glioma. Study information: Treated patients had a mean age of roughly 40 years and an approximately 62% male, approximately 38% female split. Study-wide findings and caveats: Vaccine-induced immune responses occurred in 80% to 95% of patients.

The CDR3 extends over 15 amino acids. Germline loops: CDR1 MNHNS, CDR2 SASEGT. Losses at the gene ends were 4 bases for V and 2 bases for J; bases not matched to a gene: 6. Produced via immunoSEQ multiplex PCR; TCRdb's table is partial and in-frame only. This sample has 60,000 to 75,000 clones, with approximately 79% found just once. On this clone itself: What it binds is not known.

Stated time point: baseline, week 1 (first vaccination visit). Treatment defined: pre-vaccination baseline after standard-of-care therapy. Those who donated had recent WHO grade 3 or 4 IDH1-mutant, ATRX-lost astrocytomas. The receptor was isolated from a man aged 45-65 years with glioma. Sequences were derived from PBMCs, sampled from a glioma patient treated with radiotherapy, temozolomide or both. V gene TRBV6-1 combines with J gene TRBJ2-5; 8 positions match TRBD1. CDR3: CASSAPGQVQETQYF. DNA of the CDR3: TGTGCCAGCAGTGCTCCGGGACAGGTACAAGAGACCCAGTACTTC.